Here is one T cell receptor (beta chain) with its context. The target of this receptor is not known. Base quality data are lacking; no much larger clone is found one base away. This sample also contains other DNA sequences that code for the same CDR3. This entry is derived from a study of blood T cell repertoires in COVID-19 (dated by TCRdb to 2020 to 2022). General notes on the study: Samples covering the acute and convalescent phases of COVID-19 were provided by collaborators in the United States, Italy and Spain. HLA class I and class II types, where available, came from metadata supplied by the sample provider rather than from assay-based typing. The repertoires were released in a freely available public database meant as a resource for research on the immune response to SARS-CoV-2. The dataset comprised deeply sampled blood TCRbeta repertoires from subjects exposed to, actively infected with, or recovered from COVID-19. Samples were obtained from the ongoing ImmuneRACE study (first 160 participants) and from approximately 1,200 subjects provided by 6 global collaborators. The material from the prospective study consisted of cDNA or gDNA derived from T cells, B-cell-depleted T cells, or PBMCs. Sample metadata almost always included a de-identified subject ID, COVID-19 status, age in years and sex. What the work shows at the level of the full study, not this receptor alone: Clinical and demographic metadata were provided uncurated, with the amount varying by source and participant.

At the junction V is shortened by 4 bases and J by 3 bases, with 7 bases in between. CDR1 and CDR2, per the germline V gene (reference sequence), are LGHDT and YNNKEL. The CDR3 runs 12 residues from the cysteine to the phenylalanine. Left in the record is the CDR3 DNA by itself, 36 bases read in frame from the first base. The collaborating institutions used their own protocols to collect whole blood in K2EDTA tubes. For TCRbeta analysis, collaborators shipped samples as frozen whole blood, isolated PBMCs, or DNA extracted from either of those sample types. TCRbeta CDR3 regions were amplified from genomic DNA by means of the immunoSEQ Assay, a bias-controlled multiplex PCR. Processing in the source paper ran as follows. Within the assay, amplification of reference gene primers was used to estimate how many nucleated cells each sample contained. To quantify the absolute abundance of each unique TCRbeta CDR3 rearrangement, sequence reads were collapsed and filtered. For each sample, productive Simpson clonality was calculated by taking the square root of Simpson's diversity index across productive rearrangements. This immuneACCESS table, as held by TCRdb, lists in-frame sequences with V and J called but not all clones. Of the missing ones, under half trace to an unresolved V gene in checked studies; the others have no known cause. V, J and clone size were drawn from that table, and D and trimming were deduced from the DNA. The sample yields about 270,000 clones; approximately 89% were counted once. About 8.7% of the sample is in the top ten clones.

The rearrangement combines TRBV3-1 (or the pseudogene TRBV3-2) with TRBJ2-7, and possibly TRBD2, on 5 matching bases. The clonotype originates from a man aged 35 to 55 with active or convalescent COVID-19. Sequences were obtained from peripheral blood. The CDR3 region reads CASSPSSYEQYF. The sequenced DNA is TGTGCCAGCAGCCCTAGCAGCTACGAGCAGTACTTC.